This T cell receptor beta chain was observed in a study of vaccination and CD4 T cells after COVID-19 (dated by TCRdb to 2022 to 2024). Regarding the complete study: Convalescent patients had a positive SARS-CoV-2 result on nasal swab PCR, and of these patients, fewer than ten had mild disease and one had severe disease. In the convalescent cohort there were six males and four females, among whom were two Hispanic individuals, seven Caucasians, two Asians and one multiracial person. Each participant got two doses of either the Pfizer-BioNTech BNT162b2 vaccine (n=8) or the Moderna mRNA-1273 vaccine (n=2). Post-COVID blood samples from convalescent patients were collected a median of 101 days after diagnosis, with a range of roughly 30 to 170 days. Post-vaccine blood samples were obtained a median of about 72 days after the second vaccine dose, with a range of roughly 13 to 250 days. For stimulating the cultures, overlapping spike peptide pools were used, derived from SARS-CoV-2 as well as from the common cold coronaviruses HCoV-NL63, HCoV-OC43 and HCoV-229E. As controls, cultures received a CEFX viral epitope pool (the positive control), an HIV-1 Nef peptide pool (the negative control), or no peptide at all. In roughly eleven COVID-19 convalescent patients and a few infection-naive healthy vaccine recipients, the spike-specific CD4+ TCR repertoire before mRNA vaccination was compared with the repertoire after mRNA vaccination.

From cysteine to phenylalanine, the CDR3 is 13 amino acids long. The sequence is cut down to CDR3 DNA, 39 bases in frame from base 1. In the germline V gene, CDR1 corresponds to MNHNS and CDR2 to SASEGT. V lost 6 bases and J lost 8 bases, and the count of bases not matched to a germline gene is 7. Read against the paper, the sample's treatment or condition label means: roughly 11-day PBMC culture with coronavirus spike peptide pools or control peptides (ViraFEST assay). The study used the ViraFEST assay, which expanded antigen-specific T cells with peptide pools and then identified expanded clonotypes by TCR sequencing. Positive SARS-CoV-2 PCR tests in the convalescent patients dated from March to December 2020, before Alpha, Beta and Delta variants emerged in the United States. PBMCs were cultured at fewer than 2.5 million per well in IMDM supplemented with approximately 5.4% human AB serum and 9 to 10 IU/ml IL-2, with around 10 ug/ml peptide pools added. On days 3 and 7, half of the culture medium was replaced with fresh IL-2-containing medium. Once the cells had been in culture for about 10 days, the EasySep CD4+ T cell isolation kit was used to isolate CD4+ T cells by negative selection. PBMCs were separated from whole blood using Ficoll-Paque Plus gradient centrifugation and then either used fresh or cryopreserved at -140C. Triplicate wells were generally used for each culture condition.

General findings and caveats noted by the study authors: Relatively few convalescent patients were included in the study, and early timepoints after natural infection were not analyzed. Among the post-vaccine SARS-CoV-2-reactive clones in convalescent patients, a median approximately 90% showed up only after vaccination, which suggests vaccine-specific priming. Nearly all vaccine-specific clones in convalescent patients (304 of 307) were mono-reactive for SARS-CoV-2 spike rather than cross-reactive with common cold coronaviruses. Although the median number of SARS-CoV-2-reactive clonotypes went up from around 20 after infection to approximately 40 after vaccination, the increase was not significant.

The method was PCR. DNA from cultured CD4+ T cells was subjected to TCR sequencing with the Oncomine TCR Beta short-read assay at the Johns Hopkins FTIC core. The QIAamp micro DNA kit was used to extract genomic DNA from the cultured CD4+ T cells. Oncomine TCR Beta libraries from cultured CD4+ T cells were pooled using unique dual indexes and sequenced on an Illumina iSeq 100. The original pipeline was this. Non-productive sequences were removed, and CDR3s that did not start with C, did not end with F or W, or were shorter than 7 amino acids were discarded. The MANAFEST web application identified antigen-specific clonotypes by comparing peptide-stimulated wells against reference wells and other culture wells. An FDR below 0.05, an odds ratio above 5, and a productive frequency above 0.1% in at least two of three replicate wells were required for clones to be considered positive. A clonotype counted as cross-reactive if it showed significant expansion both in the SARS-CoV-2 spike wells and in at least one common cold coronavirus spike condition. CDR3 homology was assessed with Levenshtein distances (stringdist) and unrooted phylogenetic trees (ape) in R version 3.6.1. In-frame beta chains were kept once TCRdb had trimmed the public reads at Q25 with fastp and called clones with MiXCR. Entries that share a CDR3 protein sequence are merged under the most common genes and DNA. V and J calls and clone size were set by TCRdb, not the authors. The sample profile shows about 18,000 distinct CDR3 sequences; about two fifths of them were found once. More than 7% of the sample belongs to the ten largest clones.

The count of this clonotype is one. The antigen it recognizes is unknown. Nothing much larger sits one base from this clone, and base qualities are not available. A single read is weak support. This TCR came from a human donor who had recovered from COVID-19. The sequencing used CD4+ T cells from blood, cultured in vitro, collected after SARS-CoV-2 vaccination. The sequence links TRBV6-1 to TRBJ2-1; 7 central bases correspond to TRBD1. This receptor has the CDR3 CASSRGQEYEQFF. The sequenced DNA: TGTGCCAGCAGCCGAGGACAGGAGTATGAGCAGTTCTTC.